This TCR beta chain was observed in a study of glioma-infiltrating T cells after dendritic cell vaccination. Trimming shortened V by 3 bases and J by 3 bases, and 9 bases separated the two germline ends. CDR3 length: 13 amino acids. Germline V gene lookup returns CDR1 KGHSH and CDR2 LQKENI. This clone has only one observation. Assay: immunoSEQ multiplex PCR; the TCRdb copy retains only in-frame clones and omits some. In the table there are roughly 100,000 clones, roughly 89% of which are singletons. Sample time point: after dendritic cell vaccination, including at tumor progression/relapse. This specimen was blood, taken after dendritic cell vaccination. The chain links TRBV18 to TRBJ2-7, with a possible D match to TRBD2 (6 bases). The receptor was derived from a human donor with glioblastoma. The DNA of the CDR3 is TGTGCCAGCTCACCGGGGCGGGACTACGAGCAGTACTTC. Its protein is CASSPGRDYEQYF. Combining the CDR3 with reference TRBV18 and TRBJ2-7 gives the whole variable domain NAGVMQNPRHLVRRRGQEARLRCSPMKGHSHVYWYRQLPEEGLKFMVYLQKENIIDESGMPKERFSAEFPKEGPSILRIQQVVRGDSAAYFCASSPGRDYEQYFGPGTRLTVT.